These 21 T cell receptor beta chains originate from one sample sequenced in a study of T-cell reconstitution after alpha-beta-depleted transplantation in children. Unique molecular identifiers featured in how the TCRbeta library was prepared. Each CDR3 protein gets one entry after TCRdb re-called the PCR reads with MiXCR. The sample lists about 580,000 distinct CDR3 sequences, approximately 22% occurring once. This specimen consisted of PBMCs, mostly from graft donor cells, obtained 360 days after TCRalphabeta/CD19-depleted stem cell transplant. Source of these receptors: a boy in the first two years of life who had a stem cell transplant for acute myeloid leukemia, so the T cells may come from the graft donor.

This clonotype was seen many times. J is TRBJ2-7 and V is TRBV5-1; D perhaps matches TRBD1 (6 bases). Per the germline V gene, CDR1 is SGHRS and CDR2 is YFSETQ. Trimming took 0 bases from V and 3 from J, leaving 13 bases between them. The CDR3 consists of 15 residues. This CDR3 is CASSLDRVLLYEQYF. The CDR3 coding sequence is TGCGCCAGCAGCTTGGACAGGGTGTTACTCTACGAGCAGTACTTC. Variable domain in full (rest from reference TRBV5-1 and TRBJ2-7): KAGVTQTPRYLIKTRGQQVTLSCSPISGHRSVSWYQQTPGQGLQFLFEYFSETQRNKGNFPGRFSGRQFSNSRSEMNVSTLELGDSALYLCASSLDRVLLYEQYFGPGTRLTVT.

This clonotype was counted between two and nine times. The J gene is TRBJ1-4, the V gene TRBV12-3 or TRBV12-4, with 9 bases matching TRBD1. V trimming: 4 bases; J trimming: 6 bases; junction bases outside the gene matches: 6. This CDR3 comprises 15 residues. CDR3 DNA sequence: TGTGCCAGCAGTTCAGGCGGGACAGGGTATGAAAAACTGTTTTTT. Amino acid sequence: CASSSGGTGYEKLFF.

This clonotype was detected only a few times. This chain connects TRBV12-3 or TRBV12-4 to TRBJ1-1; D might be TRBD1 (5 bases). The CDR3 length is 14 residues. Trimming left V 4 bases short and J 4 bases short, with 13 bases between. The CDR3 here is CASSSLGALTEAFF. The CDR3 DNA is TGTGCCAGCAGTTCGCTAGGGGCTCTCACTGAAGCTTTCTTT.

This clonotype showed up many times. The rearrangement links TRBV7-7 to TRBJ2-5; D remains unclear. V was trimmed by 1 base and J by 4 bases, leaving 10 bases between them. Germline values: CDR1 SSHAT, CDR2 FNYEAQ (reference sequence). This CDR3 is built from 14 residues. The DNA for the CDR3 is TGTGCCAGCAGCTTAGGGATTGAGTTAGAGACCCAGTACTTC. Residues: CASSLGIELETQYF.

This clonotype was seen many times. V usage is TRBV12-3 or TRBV12-4 and J usage is TRBJ2-3; 9 positions agree with TRBD2. There are 17 residues in the CDR3. The V and J ends lost 6 bases and 2 bases, in that order; junction bases with no gene match: 12. The CDR3 loop is CASSWGPGLAPTDTQYF. In DNA form, the CDR3 reads TGTGCCAGCAGCTGGGGTCCGGGACTAGCCCCCACAGATACGCAGTATTTT.

This clonotype was found many times. The CDR3 is CASGTIRRTGELFF. CDR3 coding DNA: TGTGCCAGCGGAACTATTAGGAGAACCGGGGAGCTGTTTTTT. The V and J genes are TRBV25-1 and TRBJ2-2; D is uncertain. V lost 8 bases and J lost 5, with 15 bases in between. Per the germline V gene, CDR1 is MGHDK and CDR2 is SYGVNS. The CDR3 extends over 14 amino acids.

Ten or more counts support this clonotype. The V gene is TRBV20-1, the J gene TRBJ2-1; D tentatively fits TRBD1 or TRBD2 (5 bases each). CDR1 is DFQATT and CDR2 is SNEGSKA in the germline V gene (reference sequence). The CDR3 sequence is 15 residues long. V lost 0 bases and J 6 bases, leaving 15 bases between the germline ends. CDR3 DNA sequence: TGCAGTGCTAGAGATAGGGCAGGGACCGTCAATGAGCAGTTCTTC. Translated, it gives CSARDRAGTVNEQFF.

This clonotype was seen ten or more times. The V gene is TRBV4-2, the J gene TRBJ2-5; D might be TRBD2 (5 bases). The length of the CDR3 is 18 residues. The V gene's germline CDR1 is LGHNA and CDR2 YNFKEQ. V lost 4 bases and J 1 base, leaving 22 bases between the germline ends. The CDR3 sequence: CASSRTFSASIRQETQYF. CDR3 nucleotides: TGTGCCAGCAGCCGGACTTTTTCCGCCTCGATCCGCCAAGAGACCCAGTACTTC.

This clonotype was observed a few times. V and J are TRBV6-1 and TRBJ2-1; 8 bases align to TRBD2. Germline V gene lookup returns CDR1 MNHNS and CDR2 SASEGT. The V gene end was trimmed by 5 bases and the J gene end by 5 bases; junction bases not matched to a gene: 5. The CDR3 is 14 residues long. CDR3: CASSLAGQNNEQFF. The DNA for the CDR3 is TGTGCCAGCAGTCTAGCGGGTCAGAACAATGAGCAGTTCTTC.

This clonotype was seen only once. The chain couples TRBV14 to TRBJ2-1; 10 bases are shared with TRBD1. The CDR3 runs to 17 residues. CDR1 is SGHDN and CDR2 is FVKESK in the germline V gene. With V trimmed by 0 bases and J by 7 bases, 9 bases remained unmatched. The CDR3: CASSQDGGQGLSNEQFF. Here the CDR3 DNA reads TGTGCCAGCAGCCAAGACGGGGGACAGGGGCTGAGTAATGAGCAGTTCTTC.

This clonotype was seen more than once but under ten times. The chain combines TRBV7-9 with TRBJ2-1, with 10 bases identical to TRBD2. With 3 bases clipped from V and 7 bases from J, the junction kept 12 bases outside the gene matches. Germline V gives CDR1 SEHNR, CDR2 FQNEAQ (reference sequence). The CDR3 is made up of 17 amino acids. The CDR3 here is CASSFPSGGGSSNEQFF. In nucleotides, the CDR3 is TGTGCCAGCAGCTTTCCTAGCGGGGGAGGGAGTTCTAATGAGCAGTTCTTC.

The chain joins TRBV4-1 to TRBJ1-1; D call uncertain. CDR1 MGHRA and CDR2 YSYEKL come from the germline V gene. Trimming stripped 6 bases from V and 0 bases from J, with 8 bases between. The CDR3 length is 13 residues. CDR3 bases: TGCGCCAGCAGACGACTCATGAACACTGAAGCTTTCTTT. As protein: CASRRLMNTEAFF.

This clonotype was counted at least ten times. The chain has TRBV6-1 and TRBJ1-5; D is perhaps TRBD1 (5 bases). Germline CDR1 MNHNS, CDR2 SASEGT. Trimming stripped 9 bases from V and 0 bases from J, with 12 bases between. This CDR3 has 14 residues. This chain's CDR3 is CASMWDLSNQPQHF. For the CDR3, the DNA is TGTGCCAGTATGTGGGACCTTAGCAATCAGCCCCAGCATTTT.

This clonotype was picked up a small number of times. This rearrangement joins TRBV29-1 to TRBJ2-3, with 7 bases that match TRBD2. The V and J ends lost 7 bases and 4 bases, in that order; junction bases with no gene match: 8. The germline V gene encodes CDR1 SQVTM and CDR2 ANQGSEA. This CDR3 has 13 amino acids. The CDR3 sequence: CSGQRGGADTQYF. The CDR3, as DNA: TGCAGCGGACAGCGGGGAGGTGCAGATACGCAGTATTTT.

This rearrangement joins TRBV20-1 to TRBJ2-3; TRBD2 is a possible D gene (5 bases). This CDR3 comprises 13 residues. CDR1 and CDR2 from the germline V gene are DFQATT and SNEGSKA (reference sequence). This CDR3 reads CTPKSGSTDTQYF. CDR3 DNA: TGCACCCCAAAGTCGGGGAGCACAGATACGCAGTATTTT.

In regard to this clonotype: The junction does not match germline at one end; this may be a read error. The chain couples TRBV6-5 to TRBJ1-4; TRBD1 is a possible D gene (5 bases). The CDR3 spans 15 residues. CDR1 and CDR2 (germline): MNHEY, SVGAGI. This CDR3 reads CSSSYSTGGGEKLFF. The CDR3 bases are TGTTCCAGCAGTTACTCGACTGGGGGTGGTGAAAAACTGTTTTTT.

This clonotype was picked up a small number of times. This rearrangement joins TRBV11-3 to TRBJ2-3; 9 bases fit TRBD1. After removal of 5 bases from V and 2 bases from J, the junction contained 5 bases not matched to a gene. The CDR3 is 15 amino acids. Germline CDR1 reads SGHNT; CDR2 reads YENEEA. As DNA, the CDR3 is TGTGCCAGCAGCCTGACAGGGGGATTCACAGATACGCAGTATTTT. It is translated as CASSLTGGFTDTQYF.

This sequence joins TRBV15 and TRBJ1-2, with D possibly matching TRBD1 (5 bases). CDR3 length: 15 residues. Germline V gene lookup returns CDR1 LNHNV and CDR2 YYDKDF (reference sequence). V lost 0 bases, J lost 8 bases, and 16 bases lay in between. In DNA form, the CDR3 reads TGTGCCACCAGCAGAGATCGAGGGGTGCCGGGAGGCTACACCTTC. It translates to CATSRDRGVPGGYTF.

This clonotype appeared a few times. The J gene is TRBJ1-5, the V gene TRBV28; D possibly corresponds to TRBD1 (6 bases). Germline CDR1 reads MDHEN; CDR2 reads SYDVKM. The V gene lost 6 bases and the J gene lost 4 bases, with 19 bases spanning the gap. This CDR3 spans 16 amino acids. CDR3 in DNA: TGTGCCAGCAGCCCGACAGGTATTCGTACTAATCAGCCCCAGCATTTT. Translated: CASSPTGIRTNQPQHF. Full variable domain (remainder filled in from reference TRBV28 and TRBJ1-5): DVKVTQSSRYLVKRTGEKVFLECVQDMDHENMFWYRQDPGLGLRLIYFSYDVKMKEKGDIPEGYSVSREKKERFSLILESASTNQTSMYLCASSPTGIRTNQPQHFGDGTRLSIL.

V is TRBV6-5 and J is TRBJ1-2; D is possibly TRBD1 (5 bases). Germline-derived CDR1 and CDR2 are MNHEY and SVGAGI. CDR3 length: 13 residues. Trimming cost V 2 bases and J 5 bases, with 9 bases left between them. CDR3 nucleotides: TGTGCCAGCAGTTACCAGGGTTGGTATGGCTACACCTTC. Protein product: CASSYQGWYGYTF.

This clonotype has a single count. V gene TRBV21-1 combines with J gene TRBJ2-7; the D call of TRBD1 is as the table states it, not checked on the DNA. TRBV21-1 is designated a pseudogene. The CDR3 spans 12 residues. CDR3 DNA: TGTGCCAGCAGAGGGACGGGGGTCGAGCAGTACGTC. Amino acid sequence: CASRGTGVEQYV.